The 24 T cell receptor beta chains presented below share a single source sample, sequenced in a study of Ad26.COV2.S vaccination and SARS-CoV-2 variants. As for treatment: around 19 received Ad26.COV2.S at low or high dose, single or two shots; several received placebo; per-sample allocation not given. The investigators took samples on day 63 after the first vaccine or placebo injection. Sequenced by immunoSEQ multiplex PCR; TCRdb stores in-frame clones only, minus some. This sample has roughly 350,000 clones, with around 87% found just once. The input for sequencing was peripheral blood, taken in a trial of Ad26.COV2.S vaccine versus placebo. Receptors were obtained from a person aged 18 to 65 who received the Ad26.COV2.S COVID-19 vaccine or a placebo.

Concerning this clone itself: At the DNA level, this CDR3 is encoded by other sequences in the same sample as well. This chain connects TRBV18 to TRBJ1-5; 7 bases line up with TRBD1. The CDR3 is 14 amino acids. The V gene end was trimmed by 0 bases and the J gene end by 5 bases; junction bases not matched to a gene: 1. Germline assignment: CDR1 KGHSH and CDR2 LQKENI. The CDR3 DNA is TGTGCCAGCTCACCACCAGGGGGCGATCAGCCCCAGCATTTT. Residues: CASSPPGGDQPQHF. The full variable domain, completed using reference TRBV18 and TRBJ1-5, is NAGVMQNPRHLVRRRGQEARLRCSPMKGHSHVYWYRQLPEEGLKFMVYLQKENIIDESGMPKERFSAEFPKEGPSILRIQQVVRGDSAAYFCASSPPGGDQPQHFGDGTRLSIL.

The CDR3 is CSVADTVNTEAFF. The CDR3 DNA sequence: TGCAGCGTGGCGGACACGGTGAACACTGAAGCTTTCTTT. The genes are TRBV29-1 and TRBJ1-1; possibly TRBD1 for D (5 bases). Trimming cost V 6 bases and J 0 bases, with 11 bases left between them. The CDR3 length is 13 residues. Per germline, CDR1 SQVTM and CDR2 ANQGSEA.

CDR3 protein: CASSFGTSGGHSTDTQYF. The CDR3 nucleotides are TGTGCCAGCAGCTTCGGAACTAGCGGGGGGCATAGCACAGATACGCAGTATTTT. This rearrangement joins TRBV7-3 to TRBJ2-3; TRBD2 matches 12 bases. The V and J ends lost 3 bases and 0 bases, in that order; junction bases with no gene match: 7. The germline V gene has CDR1 SGHTA and CDR2 FQGTGA. The CDR3 is 18 amino acids.

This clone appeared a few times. The CDR3 protein is CASSATGGSYNSPLHF. In DNA, the CDR3 is TGTGCCAGTAGCGCTACAGGGGGCTCCTATAATTCACCCCTCCACTTT. This chain connects TRBV19 to TRBJ1-6; 8 bases are shared with TRBD1. In germline, CDR1 is LNHDA, CDR2 SQIVND (reference sequence). Losses at the gene ends were 6 bases for V and 0 bases for J; bases not matched to a gene: 4. The CDR3 is 16 residues long.

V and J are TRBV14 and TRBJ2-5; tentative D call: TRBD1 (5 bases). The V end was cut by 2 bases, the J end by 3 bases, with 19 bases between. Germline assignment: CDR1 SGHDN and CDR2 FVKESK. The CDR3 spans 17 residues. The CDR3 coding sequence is TGTGCCAGCAGCCAACGGTTAATGGGCTGGACAAAAGAGACCCAGTACTTC. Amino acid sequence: CASSQRLMGWTKETQYF.

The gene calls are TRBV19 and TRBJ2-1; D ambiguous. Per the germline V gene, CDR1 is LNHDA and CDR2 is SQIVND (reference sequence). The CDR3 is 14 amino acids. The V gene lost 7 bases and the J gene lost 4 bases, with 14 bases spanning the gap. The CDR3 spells CASKVKRRYNEQFF. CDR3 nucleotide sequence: TGTGCCAGTAAGGTGAAGAGAAGGTACAATGAGCAGTTCTTC. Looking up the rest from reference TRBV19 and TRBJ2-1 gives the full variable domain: DGGITQSPKYLFRKEGQNVTLSCEQNLNHDAMYWYRQDPGQGLRLIYYSQIVNDFQKGDIAEGYSVSREKKESFPLTVTSAQKNPTAFYLCASKVKRRYNEQFFGPGTRLTVL.

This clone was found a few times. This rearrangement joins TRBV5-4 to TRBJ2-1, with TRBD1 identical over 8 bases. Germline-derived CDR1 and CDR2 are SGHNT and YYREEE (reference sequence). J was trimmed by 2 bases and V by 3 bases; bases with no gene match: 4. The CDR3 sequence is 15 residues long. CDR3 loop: CASSSTGVAYNEQFF. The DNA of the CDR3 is TGTGCCAGCAGCTCGACAGGGGTTGCCTACAATGAGCAGTTCTTC.

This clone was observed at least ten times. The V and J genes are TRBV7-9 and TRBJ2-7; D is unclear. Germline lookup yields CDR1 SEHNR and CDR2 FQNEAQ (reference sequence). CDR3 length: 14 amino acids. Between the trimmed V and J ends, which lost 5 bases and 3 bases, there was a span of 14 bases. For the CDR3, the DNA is TGTGCCAGCAGCCCAACGATAACAAACTACGAGCAGTACTTC. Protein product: CASSPTITNYEQYF.

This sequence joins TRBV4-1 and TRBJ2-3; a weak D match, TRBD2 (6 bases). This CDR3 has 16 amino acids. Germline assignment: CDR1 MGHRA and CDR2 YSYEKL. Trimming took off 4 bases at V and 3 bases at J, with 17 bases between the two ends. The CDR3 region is CASSLPGSGGTDTQYF. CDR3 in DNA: TGCGCCAGCAGCCTCCCTGGGTCCGGGGGAACAGATACGCAGTATTTT.

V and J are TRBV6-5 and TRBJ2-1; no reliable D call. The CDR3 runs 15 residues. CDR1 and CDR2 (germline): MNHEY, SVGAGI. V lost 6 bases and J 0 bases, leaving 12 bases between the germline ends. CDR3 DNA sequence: TGTGCCAGCAGGCCGATAACAGACTCCTACAATGAGCAGTTCTTC. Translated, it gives CASRPITDSYNEQFF.

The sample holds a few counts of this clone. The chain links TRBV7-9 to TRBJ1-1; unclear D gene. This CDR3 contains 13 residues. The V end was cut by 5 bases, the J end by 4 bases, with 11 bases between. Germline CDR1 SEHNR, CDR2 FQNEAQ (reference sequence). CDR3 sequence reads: CASSAAVSTEAFF. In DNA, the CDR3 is TGTGCCAGCAGCGCCGCCGTAAGCACTGAAGCTTTCTTT.

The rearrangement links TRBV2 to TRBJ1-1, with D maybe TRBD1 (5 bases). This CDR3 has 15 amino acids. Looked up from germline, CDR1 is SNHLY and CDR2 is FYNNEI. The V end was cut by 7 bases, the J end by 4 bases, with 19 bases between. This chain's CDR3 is CASIPRGMSGTEAFF. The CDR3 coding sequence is TGTGCCAGCATTCCCCGGGGCATGTCGGGCACTGAAGCTTTCTTT. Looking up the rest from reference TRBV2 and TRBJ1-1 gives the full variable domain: EPEVTQTPSHQVTQMGQEVILRCVPISNHLYFYWYRQILGQKVEFLVSFYNNEISEKSEIFDDQFSVERPDGSNFTLKIRSTKLEDSAMYFCASIPRGMSGTEAFFGQGTRLTVV.

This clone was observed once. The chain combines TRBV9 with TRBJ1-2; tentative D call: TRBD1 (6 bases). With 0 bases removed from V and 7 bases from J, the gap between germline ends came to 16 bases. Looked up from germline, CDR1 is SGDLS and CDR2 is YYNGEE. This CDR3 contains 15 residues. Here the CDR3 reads CASSVATPGDTGYTF. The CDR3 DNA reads TGTGCCAGCAGCGTAGCGACCCCCGGGGACACTGGCTACACCTTC.

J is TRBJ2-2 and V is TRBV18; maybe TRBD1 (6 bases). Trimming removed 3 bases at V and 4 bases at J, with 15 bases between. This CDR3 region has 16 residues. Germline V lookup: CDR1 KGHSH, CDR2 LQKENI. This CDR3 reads CASSPPNRAGTGELFF. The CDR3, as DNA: TGTGCCAGCTCACCCCCGAACAGGGCCGGCACCGGGGAGCTGTTTTTT.

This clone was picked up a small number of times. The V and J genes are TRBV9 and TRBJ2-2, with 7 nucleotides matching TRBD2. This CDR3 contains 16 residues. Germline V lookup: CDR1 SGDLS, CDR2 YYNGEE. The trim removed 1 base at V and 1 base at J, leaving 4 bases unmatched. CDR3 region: CASSVRVAGNTGELFF. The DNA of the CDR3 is TGTGCCAGCAGCGTAAGAGTAGCGGGGAACACCGGGGAGCTGTTTTTT.

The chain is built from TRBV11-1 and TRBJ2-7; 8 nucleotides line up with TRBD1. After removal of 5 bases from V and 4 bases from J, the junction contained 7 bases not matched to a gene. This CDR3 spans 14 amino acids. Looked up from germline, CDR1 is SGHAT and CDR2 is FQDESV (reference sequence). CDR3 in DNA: TGTGCCAGCAGCAAGGACAGGGATGGGTACGAGCAGTACTTC. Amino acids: CASSKDRDGYEQYF.

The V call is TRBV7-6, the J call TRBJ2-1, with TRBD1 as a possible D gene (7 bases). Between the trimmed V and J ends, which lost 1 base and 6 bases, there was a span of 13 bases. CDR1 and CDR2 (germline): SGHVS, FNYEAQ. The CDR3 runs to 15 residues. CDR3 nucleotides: TGTGCCAGCAGCTTAGGCCACCAGGGGGGCAATGAGCAGTTCTTC. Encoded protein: CASSLGHQGGNEQFF.

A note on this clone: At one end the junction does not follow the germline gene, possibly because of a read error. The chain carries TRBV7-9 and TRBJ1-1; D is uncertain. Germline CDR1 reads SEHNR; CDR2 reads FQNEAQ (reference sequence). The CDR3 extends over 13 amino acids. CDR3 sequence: CASSLSKNAEAFF. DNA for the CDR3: TGTGCCAGCAGCTTATCCAAGAACGCTGAAGCTTTCTTT.

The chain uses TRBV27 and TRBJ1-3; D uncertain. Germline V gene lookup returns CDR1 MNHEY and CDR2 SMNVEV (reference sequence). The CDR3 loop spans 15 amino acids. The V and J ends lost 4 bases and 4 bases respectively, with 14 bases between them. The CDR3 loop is CASSSLGLAGNTIYF. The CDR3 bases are TGTGCCAGCAGTTCACTCGGGCTTGCCGGAAACACCATATATTTT.

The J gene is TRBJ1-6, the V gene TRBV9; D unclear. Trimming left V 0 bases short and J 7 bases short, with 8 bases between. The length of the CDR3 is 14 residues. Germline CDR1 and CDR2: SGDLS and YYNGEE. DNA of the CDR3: TGTGCCAGCAGCGTAGGGGTGAACAATTCACCCCTCCACTTT. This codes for CASSVGVNNSPLHF. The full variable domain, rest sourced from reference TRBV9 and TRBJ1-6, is DSGVTQTPKHLITATGQRVTLRCSPRSGDLSVYWYQQSLDQGLQFLIQYYNGEERAKGNILERFSAQQFPDLHSELNLSSLELGDSALYFCASSVGVNNSPLHFGNGTRLTVT.

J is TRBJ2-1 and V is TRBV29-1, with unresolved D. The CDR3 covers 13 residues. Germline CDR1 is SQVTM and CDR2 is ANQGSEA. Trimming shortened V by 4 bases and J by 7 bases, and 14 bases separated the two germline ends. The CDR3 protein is CSVVEWNGNEQFF. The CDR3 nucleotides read TGCAGCGTTGTGGAATGGAACGGGAATGAGCAGTTCTTC.

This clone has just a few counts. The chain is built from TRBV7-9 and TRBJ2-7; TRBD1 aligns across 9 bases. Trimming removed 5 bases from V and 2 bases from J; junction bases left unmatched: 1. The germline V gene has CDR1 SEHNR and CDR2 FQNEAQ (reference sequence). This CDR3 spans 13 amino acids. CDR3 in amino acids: CASSRTGAYEQYF. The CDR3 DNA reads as TGTGCCAGCAGCCGGACAGGGGCCTACGAGCAGTACTTC.

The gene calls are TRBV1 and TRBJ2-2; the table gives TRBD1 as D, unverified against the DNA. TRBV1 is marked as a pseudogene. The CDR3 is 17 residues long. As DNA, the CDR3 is TGCACCAGCAGCCGATTAACTTGGACAGAGAACACCGGGGAGCTGTTTTTT. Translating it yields CTSSRLTWTENTGELFF.

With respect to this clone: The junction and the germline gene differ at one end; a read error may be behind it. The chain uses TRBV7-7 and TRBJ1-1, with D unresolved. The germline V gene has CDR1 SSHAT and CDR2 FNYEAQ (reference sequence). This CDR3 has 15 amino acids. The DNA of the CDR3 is TGTGCTAGCAGCTTAATCCACAGAATGAACACTGAAGCTTTCTTT. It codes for CASSLIHRMNTEAFF.